This TCR beta chain was profiled in a study of long-term antiretroviral therapy in people with HIV. Study-level findings and limits: Samples were collected from about 2003 to 2017 under possibly less effective ART regimens.

Samples were assayed with immunoSEQ v3.0 at survey level. Libraries were prepared by immunoSEQ multiplex PCR; TCRdb keeps only in-frame clonotypes and omits some of them. The sample has roughly 14,000 clones, 75% to 85% seen once. About this clone itself: No antigen is known for it.

The sequenced sample was unsorted PBMCs, obtained 1.3 years before starting antiretroviral therapy. The clonotype comes from a man in his forties with HIV.

The CDR3 loop reads CASSFGSDDEQYF. Here the CDR3 DNA reads TGTGCCAGCAGTTTCGGTTCGGACGACGAGCAGTACTTC. This chain links TRBV27 with TRBJ2-7; D is unclear. V shed 3 bases and J shed 5 bases, with 11 bases lying between them. The CDR3 extends over 13 amino acids. Per the germline V gene, CDR1 is MNHEY and CDR2 is SMNVEV (reference sequence).